This paragraph covers one TCR beta chain sequence. This sample is part of a study of blood T cell repertoires in COVID-19. Study overall: Collection of acute and convalescent COVID-19 samples took place in the United States, Italy and Spain.

CDR1 is SGHVS, CDR2 FQNEAQ, per germline. V trimming: 5 bases; J trimming: 6 bases; junction bases outside the gene matches: 10. CDR3 length equals 14 residues. In the original processing: Amplification with reference gene primers provided the estimates of nucleated cell counts. This table comes from immunoSEQ multiplex PCR, and its TCRdb copy is limited to in-frame clones, with some not included. The DNA was the basis for D and trimming; V, J and clone size are from that table. The sample holds under 250,000 clones, roughly 80% seen once. This receptor was obtained from a woman older than 75 with acute or convalescent COVID-19. Specimen: peripheral blood. The V call is TRBV7-8, the J call TRBJ2-7; 7 nucleotides line up with TRBD1. The CDR3 DNA reads TGTGCCAGCAGCCAACTACAGGGGCGAGGCGAGCAGTACTTC. The encoded protein is CASSQLQGRGEQYF.